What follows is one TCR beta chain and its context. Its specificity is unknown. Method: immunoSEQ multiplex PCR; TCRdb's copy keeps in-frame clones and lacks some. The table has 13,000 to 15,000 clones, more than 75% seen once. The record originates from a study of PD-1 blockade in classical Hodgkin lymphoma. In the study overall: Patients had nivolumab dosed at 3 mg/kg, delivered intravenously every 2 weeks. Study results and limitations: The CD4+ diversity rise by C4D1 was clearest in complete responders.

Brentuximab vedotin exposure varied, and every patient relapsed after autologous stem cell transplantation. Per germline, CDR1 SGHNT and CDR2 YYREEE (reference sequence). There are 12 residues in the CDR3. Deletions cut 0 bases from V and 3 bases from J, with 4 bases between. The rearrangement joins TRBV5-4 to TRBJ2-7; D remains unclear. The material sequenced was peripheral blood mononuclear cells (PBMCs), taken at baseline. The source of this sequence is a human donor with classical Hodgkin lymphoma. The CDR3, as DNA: TGTGCCAGCAGCTTGGACCTCTACGAGCAGTACTTC. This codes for CASSLDLYEQYF.